This T cell receptor (beta chain) is from a study of T-cell memory formation after mild COVID-19. This clonotype has a count of ten or more. Germline values: CDR1 SQVTM, CDR2 ANQGSEA. The CDR3 runs to 13 residues. With 7 bases clipped from V and 6 bases from J, the junction kept 8 bases outside the gene matches. TCRdb fed the 5' RACE reads into MiXCR, producing one record per CDR3 protein. This sample has 40,000 to 55,000 distinct CDR3 sequences; roughly 7.2% occur once, and the top ten carry 1.4%. This sequence originates from a young man who had mild COVID-19 (a few samples of this study predate the infection). Cell type and time point are not known. J is TRBJ2-3 and V is TRBV29-1; TRBD2 matches at 9 bases. Sequencing input: PBMCs or a T cell subset sorted from them (not recorded which). CDR3 coding DNA: TGCAGCGCTCGCGGGGGGGCCGGCGATACGCAGTATTTT. Protein product: CSARGGAGDTQYF.